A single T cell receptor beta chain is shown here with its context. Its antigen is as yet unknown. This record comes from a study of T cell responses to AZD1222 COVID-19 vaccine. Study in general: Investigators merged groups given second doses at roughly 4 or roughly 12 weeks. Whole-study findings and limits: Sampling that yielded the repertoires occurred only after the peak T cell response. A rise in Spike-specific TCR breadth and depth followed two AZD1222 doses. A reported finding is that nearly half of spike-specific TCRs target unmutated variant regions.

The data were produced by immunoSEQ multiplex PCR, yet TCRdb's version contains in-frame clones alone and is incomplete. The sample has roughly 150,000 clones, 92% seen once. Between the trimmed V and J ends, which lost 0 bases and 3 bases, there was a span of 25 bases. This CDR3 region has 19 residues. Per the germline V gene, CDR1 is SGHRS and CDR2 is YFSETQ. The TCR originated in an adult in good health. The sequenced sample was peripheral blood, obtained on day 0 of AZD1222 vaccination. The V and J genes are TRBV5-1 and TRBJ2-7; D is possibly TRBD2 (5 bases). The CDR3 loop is CASSLAGLPGRLLLYEQYF. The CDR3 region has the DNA TGCGCCAGCAGCTTGGCTGGACTCCCGGGCAGGCTCCTTCTCTACGAGCAGTACTTC.